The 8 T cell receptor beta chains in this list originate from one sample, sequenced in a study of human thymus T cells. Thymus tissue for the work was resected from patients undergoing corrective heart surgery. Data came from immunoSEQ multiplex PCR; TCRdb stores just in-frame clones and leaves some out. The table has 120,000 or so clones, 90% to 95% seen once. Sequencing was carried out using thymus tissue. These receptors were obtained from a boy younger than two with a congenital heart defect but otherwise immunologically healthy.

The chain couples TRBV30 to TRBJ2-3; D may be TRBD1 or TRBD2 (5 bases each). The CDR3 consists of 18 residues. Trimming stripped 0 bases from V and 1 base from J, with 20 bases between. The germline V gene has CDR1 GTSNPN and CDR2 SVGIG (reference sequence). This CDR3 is CAWSVVPPRGGCTDTQYF. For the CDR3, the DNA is TGTGCCTGGAGTGTGGTCCCTCCGAGGGGCGGGTGCACAGATACGCAGTATTTT.

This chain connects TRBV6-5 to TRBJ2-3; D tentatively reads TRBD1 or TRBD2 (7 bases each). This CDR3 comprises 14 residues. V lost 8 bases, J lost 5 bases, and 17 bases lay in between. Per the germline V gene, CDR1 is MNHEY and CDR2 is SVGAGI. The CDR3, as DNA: TGTGCCAGCGCCTCAGGGGGGGGGCGAGATACGCAGTATTTT. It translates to CASASGGGRDTQYF.

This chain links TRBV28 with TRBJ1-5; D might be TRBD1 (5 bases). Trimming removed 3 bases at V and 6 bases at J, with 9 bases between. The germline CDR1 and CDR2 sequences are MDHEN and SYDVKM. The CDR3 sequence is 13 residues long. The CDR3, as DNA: TGTGCCAGCAGTTTCTCTGGGACTCAGCCCCAGCATTTT. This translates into CASSFSGTQPQHF. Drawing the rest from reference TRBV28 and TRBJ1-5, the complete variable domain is DVKVTQSSRYLVKRTGEKVFLECVQDMDHENMFWYRQDPGLGLRLIYFSYDVKMKEKGDIPEGYSVSREKKERFSLILESASTNQTSMYLCASSFSGTQPQHFGDGTRLSIL.

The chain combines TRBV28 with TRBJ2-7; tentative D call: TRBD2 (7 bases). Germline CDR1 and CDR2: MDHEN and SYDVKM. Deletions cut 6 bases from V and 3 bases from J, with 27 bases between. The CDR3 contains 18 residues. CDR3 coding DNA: TGTGCCAGCAGCCAGATAATGGATACGGGGGCGGGGGACTACGAGCAGTACTTC. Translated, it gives CASSQIMDTGAGDYEQYF.

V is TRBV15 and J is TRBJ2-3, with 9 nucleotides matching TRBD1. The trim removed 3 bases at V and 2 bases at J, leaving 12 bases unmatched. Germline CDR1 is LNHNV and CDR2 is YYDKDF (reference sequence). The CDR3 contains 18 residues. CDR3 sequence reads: CATSSLIRDRVDTDTQYF. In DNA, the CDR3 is TGTGCCACCAGCAGTTTAATCCGGGACAGGGTGGACACAGATACGCAGTATTTT.

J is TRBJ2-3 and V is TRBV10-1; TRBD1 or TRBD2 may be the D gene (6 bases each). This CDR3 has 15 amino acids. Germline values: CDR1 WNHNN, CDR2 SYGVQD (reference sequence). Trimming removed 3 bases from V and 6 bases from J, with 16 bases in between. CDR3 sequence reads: CASSDGGGSGDTQYF. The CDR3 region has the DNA TGCGCCAGCAGTGACGGAGGGGGGTCAGGGGATACGCAGTATTTT.

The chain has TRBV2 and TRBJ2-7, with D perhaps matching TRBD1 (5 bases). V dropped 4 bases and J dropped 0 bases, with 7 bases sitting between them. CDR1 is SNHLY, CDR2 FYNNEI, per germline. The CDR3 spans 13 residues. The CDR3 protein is CASSVQDSYEQYF. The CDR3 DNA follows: TGTGCCAGCAGTGTACAGGACTCCTACGAGCAGTACTTC.

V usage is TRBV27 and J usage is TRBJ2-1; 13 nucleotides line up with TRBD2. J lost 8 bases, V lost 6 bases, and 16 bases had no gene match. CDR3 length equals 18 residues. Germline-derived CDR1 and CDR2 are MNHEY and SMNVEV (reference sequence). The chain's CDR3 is CASSCTSGGASTIHEQFF. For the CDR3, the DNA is TGTGCCAGCAGCTGCACTAGCGGGGGGGCCTCTACAATTCATGAGCAGTTCTTC.